The 4 T cell receptor beta chains below come from one sample, sequenced in a study of graft-versus-host responses after intestinal transplantation (dated by TCRdb to about 2021). What these receptors recognize is not known. The sample's time point, from its label and the paper: cells obtained before transplantation from donor or recipient. The library came from the immunoSEQ multiplex PCR assay. The table was pulled from immuneACCESS by TCRdb, which kept in-frame rearrangements only. Such tables lose some clones; where checked, under half of the loss comes from unresolved V genes, and the rest has no known cause. The sample profile shows 90,000 to 120,000 clones; approximately 84% of them were found once. Jointly, the top ten make up roughly 0.9% of the sample. The sequenced sample was unstimulated CD4+ T cells sorted from spleen or lymph node cells, obtained before intestinal transplant. The source of these receptors is a human donor who received an intestinal transplant.

The V and J genes are TRBV15 and TRBJ1-4; D gene uncertain. Germline lookup yields CDR1 LNHNV and CDR2 YYDKDF (reference sequence). V was clipped by 0 bases and J by 0 bases, with 8 bases between them. This CDR3 contains 16 residues. The CDR3 sequence is CATSRDLLATNEKLFF. The CDR3 DNA is TGTGCCACCAGCAGAGATCTACTCGCAACTAATGAAAAACTGTTTTTT.

This clone has only a few counts. This chain uses TRBV6-1 with TRBJ2-7; no clear D. Germline V gene data show CDR1 as MNHNS and CDR2 as SASEGT. This CDR3 region has 11 residues. V dropped 5 bases and J dropped 3 bases, with 5 bases sitting between them. The CDR3 coding sequence is TGTGCCAGCAGTCTTAACTACGAGCAGTACTTC. Translation gives CASSLNYEQYF.

This clone turned up a few times. The chain couples TRBV9 to TRBJ2-7; 9 bases align to TRBD2. V dropped 6 bases and J dropped 3; count of bases not matched to a gene: 7. Germline assignment: CDR1 SGDLS and CDR2 YYNGEE. The CDR3 totals 14 residues. CDR3 in amino acids: CASTPGTSHYEQYF. The CDR3 nucleotides read TGTGCCAGCACCCCCGGGACTAGCCACTACGAGCAGTACTTC. Together with reference TRBV9 and TRBJ2-7, the CDR3 gives the full variable domain: DSGVTQTPKHLITATGQRVTLRCSPRSGDLSVYWYQQSLDQGLQFLIQYYNGEERAKGNILERFSAQQFPDLHSELNLSSLELGDSALYFCASTPGTSHYEQYFGPGTRLTVT.

The V and J genes are TRBV6-5 and TRBJ1-2, with D perhaps TRBD1 (5 bases). There are 13 residues in the CDR3. V was cut by 11 bases and J by 8 bases, with 21 bases left in between. Looked up from germline, CDR1 is MNHEY and CDR2 is SVGAGI. CDR3 residues: CAAGRAVTRGYTF. For the CDR3, the DNA is TGTGCCGCGGGGCGGGCCGTAACTCGGGGCTACACCTTC.